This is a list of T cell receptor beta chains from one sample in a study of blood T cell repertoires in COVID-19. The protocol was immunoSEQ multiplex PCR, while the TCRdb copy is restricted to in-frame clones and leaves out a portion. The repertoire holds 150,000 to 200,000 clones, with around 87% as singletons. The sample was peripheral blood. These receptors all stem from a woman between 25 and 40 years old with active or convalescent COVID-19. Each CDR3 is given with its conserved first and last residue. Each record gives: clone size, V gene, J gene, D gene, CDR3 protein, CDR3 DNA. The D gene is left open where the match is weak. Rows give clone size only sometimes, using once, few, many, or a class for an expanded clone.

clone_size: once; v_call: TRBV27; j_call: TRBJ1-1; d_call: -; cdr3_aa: CASTPTRRANTEAFF; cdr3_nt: TGTGCCAGCACTCCAACGCGGAGAGCGAACACTGAAGCTTTCTTT
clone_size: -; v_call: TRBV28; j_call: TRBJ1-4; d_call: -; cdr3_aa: CASSLGGESGKLFF; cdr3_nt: TGTGCCAGCAGTTTAGGCGGAGAGTCGGGAAAACTGTTTTTT
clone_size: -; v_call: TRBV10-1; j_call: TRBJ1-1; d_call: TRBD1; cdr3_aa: CASSTGGPRMNTEAFF; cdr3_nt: TGCGCCAGCAGCACAGGGGGACCGCGAATGAACACTGAAGCTTTCTTT
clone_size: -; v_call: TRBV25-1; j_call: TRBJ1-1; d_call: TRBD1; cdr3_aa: CASSKGGGTEAFF; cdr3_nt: TGTGCCAGCAGTAAAGGGGGCGGCACTGAAGCTTTCTTT
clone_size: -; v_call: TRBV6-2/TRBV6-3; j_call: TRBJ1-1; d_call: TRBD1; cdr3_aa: CASSDRVLGMNTEAFF; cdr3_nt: TGTGCCAGCAGTGACAGGGTATTGGGGATGAACACTGAAGCTTTCTTT
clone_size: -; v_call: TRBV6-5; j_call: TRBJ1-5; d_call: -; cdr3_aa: CASSYSDSQPQHF; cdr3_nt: TGTGCCAGCAGTTACTCAGACAGTCAGCCCCAGCATTTT
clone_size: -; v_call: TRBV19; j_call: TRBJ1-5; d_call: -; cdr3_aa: CASNTRRVYGKPQHF; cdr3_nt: TGTGCCAGTAACACTAGGAGGGTTTACGGGAAGCCCCAGCATTTT
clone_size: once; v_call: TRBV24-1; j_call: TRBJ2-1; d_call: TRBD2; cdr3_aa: CATTPGLAGGDNEQFF; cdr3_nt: TGTGCCACCACCCCGGGACTAGCGGGAGGGGACAATGAGCAGTTCTTC
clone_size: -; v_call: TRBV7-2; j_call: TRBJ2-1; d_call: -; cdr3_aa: CASSLGSISNEQFF; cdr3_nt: TGTGCCAGCAGCTTAGGGTCAATTAGCAATGAGCAGTTCTTC
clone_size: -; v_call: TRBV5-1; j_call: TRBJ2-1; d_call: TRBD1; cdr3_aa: CASSTYRGQRFREQFF; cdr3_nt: TGCGCCAGCAGCACCTACAGGGGGCAGAGGTTCCGTGAGCAGTTCTTC
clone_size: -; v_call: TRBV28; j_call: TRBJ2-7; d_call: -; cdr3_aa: CASSFSVRYEQYF; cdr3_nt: TGTGCCAGCAGTTTCTCGGTCCGCTACGAGCAGTACTTC
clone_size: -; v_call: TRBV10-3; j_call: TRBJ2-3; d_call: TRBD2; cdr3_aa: CAISEWGTSRDTQYF; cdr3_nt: TGTGCCATCAGTGAGTGGGGGACTAGCAGGGATACGCAGTATTTT
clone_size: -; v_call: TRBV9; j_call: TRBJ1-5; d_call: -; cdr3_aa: CASRTSNRPWSNQPQHF; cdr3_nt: TGTGCCAGCAGAACCTCGAACAGGCCCTGGAGCAATCAGCCCCAGCATTTT
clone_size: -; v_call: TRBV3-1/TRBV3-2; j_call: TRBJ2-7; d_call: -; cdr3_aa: CASSQVSGPTYEQYF; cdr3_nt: TGTGCCAGCAGCCAAGTCAGCGGGCCTACCTACGAGCAGTACTTC
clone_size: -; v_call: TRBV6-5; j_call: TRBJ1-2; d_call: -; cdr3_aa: CASSYSKAGGYTF; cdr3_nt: TGTGCCAGCAGTTACTCGAAGGCGGGTGGCTACACCTTC
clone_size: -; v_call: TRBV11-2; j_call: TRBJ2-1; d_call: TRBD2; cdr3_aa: CASSLVASGDNEQFF; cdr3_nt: TGTGCCAGCAGCTTAGTGGCTAGCGGGGACAATGAGCAGTTCTTC
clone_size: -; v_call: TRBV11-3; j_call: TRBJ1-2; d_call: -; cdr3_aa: CASSLRGGFYGYTF; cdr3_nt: TGTGCCAGCAGCTTAAGAGGGGGTTTCTATGGCTACACCTTC
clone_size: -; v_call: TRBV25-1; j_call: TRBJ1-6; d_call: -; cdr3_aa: CASTSRNRANSPLHF; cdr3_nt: TGTGCCAGCACCAGCAGGAACAGGGCCAATTCACCCCTCCACTTT
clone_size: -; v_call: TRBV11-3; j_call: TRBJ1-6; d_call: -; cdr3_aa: CASSLGQRLYNSPLHF; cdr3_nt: TGTGCCAGCAGCTTAGGGCAGAGACTTTACAATTCACCCCTCCACTTT
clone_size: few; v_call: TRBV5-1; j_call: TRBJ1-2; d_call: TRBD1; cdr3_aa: CASGGANRDSYGYTF; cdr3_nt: TGCGCCAGCGGAGGGGCAAACCGGGACAGCTATGGCTACACCTTC
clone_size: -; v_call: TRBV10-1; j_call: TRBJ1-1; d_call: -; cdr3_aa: CASSEGQGFKAFF; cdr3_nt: TGCGCCAGCAGTGAGGGGCAGGGATTTAAAGCTTTCTTT
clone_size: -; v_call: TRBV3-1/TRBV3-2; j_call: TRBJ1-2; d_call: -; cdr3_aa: CASSQAAGEGYTF; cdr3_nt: TGTGCCAGCAGCCAAGCCGCAGGGGAAGGCTACACCTTC
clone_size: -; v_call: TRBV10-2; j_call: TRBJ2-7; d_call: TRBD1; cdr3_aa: CASSGTGETYEQYF; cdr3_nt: TGCGCCAGCAGTGGGACAGGGGAAACCTACGAGCAGTACTTC
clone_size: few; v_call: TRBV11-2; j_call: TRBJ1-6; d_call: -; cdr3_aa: CASSPRTGINSPLHF; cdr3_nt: TGTGCCAGCAGCCCCCGGACGGGGATTAATTCACCCCTCCACTTT
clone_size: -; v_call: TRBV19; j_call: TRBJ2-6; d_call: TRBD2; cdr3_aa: CASNTGGGRANVLTF; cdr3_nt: TGTGCCAGTAATACGGGCGGGGGGCGAGCCAACGTCCTGACTTTC
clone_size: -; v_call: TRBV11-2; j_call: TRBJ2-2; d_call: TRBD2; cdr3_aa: CASSPSGSGRGSTGELFF; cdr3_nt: TGTGCCAGCAGCCCCTCAGGTAGCGGGAGGGGGAGCACCGGGGAGCTGTTTTTT
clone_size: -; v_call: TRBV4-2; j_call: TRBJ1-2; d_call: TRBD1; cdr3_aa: CASSPQGLNNYGYTF; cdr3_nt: TGTGCCAGCAGCCCACAGGGGCTTAATAACTATGGCTACACCTTC
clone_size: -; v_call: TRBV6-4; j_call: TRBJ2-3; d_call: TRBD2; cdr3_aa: CASSRRTGGGTDTQYF; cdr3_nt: TGTGCCAGCAGTCGGAGGACGGGAGGGGGCACAGATACGCAGTATTTT
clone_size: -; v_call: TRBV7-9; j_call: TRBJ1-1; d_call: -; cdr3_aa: CASSPKGAFTEAFF; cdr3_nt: TGTGCCAGCAGCCCCAAAGGAGCCTTCACTGAAGCTTTCTTT
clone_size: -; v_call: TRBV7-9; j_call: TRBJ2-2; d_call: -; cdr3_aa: CASSLGEPGELFF; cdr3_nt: TGTGCCAGCAGCTTAGGGGAGCCCGGGGAGCTGTTTTTT
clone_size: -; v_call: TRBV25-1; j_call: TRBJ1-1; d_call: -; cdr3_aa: CASSEAGKDGTEAFF; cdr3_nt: TGTGCCAGCAGTGAGGCGGGGAAAGATGGCACTGAAGCTTTCTTT
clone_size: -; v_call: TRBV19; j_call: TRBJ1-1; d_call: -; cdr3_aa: CASSIARNTEAFF; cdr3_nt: TGTGCCAGTAGTATAGCCCGGAACACTGAAGCTTTCTTT
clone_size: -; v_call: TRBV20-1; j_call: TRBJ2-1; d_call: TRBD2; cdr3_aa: CSASSGSLYNEQFF; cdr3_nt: TGCAGTGCTAGTAGCGGGAGCCTCTACAATGAGCAGTTCTTC
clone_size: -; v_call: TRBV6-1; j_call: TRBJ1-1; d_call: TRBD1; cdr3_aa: CASSEPGQLNTEAFF; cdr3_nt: TGTGCCAGCAGTGAACCGGGACAGCTGAACACTGAAGCTTTCTTT
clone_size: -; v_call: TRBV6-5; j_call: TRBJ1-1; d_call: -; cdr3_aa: CASSYSARNTEAFF; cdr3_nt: TGTGCCAGCAGTTACTCGGCCAGGAACACTGAAGCTTTCTTT
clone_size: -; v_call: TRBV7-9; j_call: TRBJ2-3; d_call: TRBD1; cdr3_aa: CATDRQGEGSTDTQYF; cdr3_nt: TGTGCCACAGATCGACAGGGGGAAGGCAGCACAGATACGCAGTATTTT
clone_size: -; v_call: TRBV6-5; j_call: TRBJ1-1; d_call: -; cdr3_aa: CASSYSLRGRNTEAFF; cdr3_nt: TGTGCCAGCAGTTACTCCCTAAGGGGTCGAAACACTGAAGCTTTCTTT
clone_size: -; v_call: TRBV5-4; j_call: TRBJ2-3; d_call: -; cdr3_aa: CASSLDRSTDTQYF; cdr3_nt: TGTGCCAGCAGCTTGGATCGTAGCACAGATACGCAGTATTTT
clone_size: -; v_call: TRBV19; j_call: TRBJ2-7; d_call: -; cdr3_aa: CASSSASGYPYEQYF; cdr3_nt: TGTGCCAGTAGTTCCGCCTCAGGGTATCCCTACGAGCAGTACTTC
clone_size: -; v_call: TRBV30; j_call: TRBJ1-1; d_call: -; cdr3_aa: CAWSVRRVTEAFF; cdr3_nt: TGTGCCTGGAGTGTACGCAGGGTAACTGAAGCTTTCTTT
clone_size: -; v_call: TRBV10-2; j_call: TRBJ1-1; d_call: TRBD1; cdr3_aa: CASRGQEVAEAFF; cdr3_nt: TGCGCCAGCAGAGGACAGGAGGTTGCTGAAGCTTTCTTT
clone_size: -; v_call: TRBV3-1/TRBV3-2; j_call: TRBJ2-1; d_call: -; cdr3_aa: CASSQGGSQFF; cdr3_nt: TGTGCCAGCAGCCAAGGCGGGTCGCAGTTCTTC
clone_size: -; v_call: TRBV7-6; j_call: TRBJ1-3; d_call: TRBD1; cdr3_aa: CASSDGQGTFSGNTIYF; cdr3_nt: TGTGCCAGCAGCGACGGACAGGGGACCTTCTCTGGAAACACCATATATTTT
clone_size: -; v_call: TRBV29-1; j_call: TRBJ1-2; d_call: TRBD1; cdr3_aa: CSVGQGARDYGYTF; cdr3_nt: TGCAGCGTAGGACAGGGGGCGCGGGACTATGGCTACACCTTC
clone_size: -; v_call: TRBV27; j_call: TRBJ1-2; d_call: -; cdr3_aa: CASTRDSALGYTF; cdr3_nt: TGTGCCAGCACCAGAGACTCTGCCCTTGGCTACACCTTC
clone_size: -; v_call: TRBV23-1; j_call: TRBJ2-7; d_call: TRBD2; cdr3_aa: CASSQSSLAGGLFSYEQYF; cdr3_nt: TGCGCCAGCAGTCAATCTAGTCTAGCGGGAGGCCTGTTTTCCTACGAGCAGTACTTC
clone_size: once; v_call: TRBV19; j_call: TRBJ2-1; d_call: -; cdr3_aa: CASSIAQGMDNEQFF; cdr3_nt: TGTGCCAGTAGTATAGCACAGGGTATGGACAATGAGCAGTTCTTC
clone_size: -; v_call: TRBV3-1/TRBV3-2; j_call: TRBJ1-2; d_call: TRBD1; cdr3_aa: CASSDPGQGGYTF; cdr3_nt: TGTGCCAGCAGCGATCCAGGACAGGGTGGCTACACCTTC